The clone carrying this TCR beta chain has a handful of counts. Its target is unknown. The sample is drawn from a study of response to subunit inactivated influenza vaccine. General observations from the study: Authors proposed each seasonal influenza vaccination draws in few new T cells.

MiXCR was run by TCRdb on the RT-PCR reads, yielding one entry per CDR3 protein. This sample yields about 650,000 distinct CDR3 sequences, of which around 15% are seen a single time; 6.5% to 8% belongs to the top ten. V was trimmed by 1 base and J by 1 base, leaving 17 bases between them. CDR1 is SQVTM, CDR2 ANQGSEA, per germline. The CDR3 has 17 residues. The TCR comes from a man aged 50 to 59 who received an inactivated influenza vaccine. V usage is TRBV29-1 and J usage is TRBJ2-1; maybe TRBD2 (6 bases). The material was PBMCs from blood, obtained 14 to 15 days before vaccination. Here the CDR3 reads CSVEGIGGKTSYNEQFF. In DNA, the CDR3 is TGCAGCGTTGAAGGAATTGGCGGGAAAACTTCCTACAATGAGCAGTTCTTC.